These 20 T cell receptor beta chains originate from one sample sequenced in a study of blood T cell repertoires in COVID-19. Measured with immunoSEQ multiplex PCR; TCRdb has only the in-frame clones, and not every one. The sample carries about 310,000 clones, 87% recorded once. Material for sequencing was PBMCs or T cells enriched from blood (not recorded which). The receptor set was obtained from a woman under 30 who had recovered from COVID-19.

In DNA, the CDR3 is TGTGCCAGCAGTGACGACATCGAAGCTTTCTTT. Translated, it gives CASSDDIEAFF. This chain links TRBV6-2 or TRBV6-3 with TRBJ1-1; D gene uncertain. V lost 5 bases to trimming and J lost 8 bases, with 9 bases between them. CDR1 is MNHEY, CDR2 SVGEGT, per germline. This CDR3 is 11 amino acids long.

The J gene is TRBJ1-5, the V gene TRBV6-2 or TRBV6-3; no firm D call. V shed 0 bases and J shed 7 bases, with 13 bases lying between them. The CDR3 covers 15 residues. Germline loops: CDR1 MNHEY, CDR2 SVGEGT. The CDR3 spells CASSYSLEGGQPQHF. In DNA, the CDR3 is TGTGCCAGCAGTTACTCGTTAGAGGGTGGACAGCCCCAGCATTTT.

Only one count was recorded for this clone. The CDR3 coding sequence is TGTGCCAGCAGTTTTTCCAGGGCTAGCACAGATACGCAGTATTTT. The encoded protein is CASSFSRASTDTQYF. The chain is built from TRBV28 and TRBJ2-3; D is perhaps TRBD1 (5 bases). Germline assignment: CDR1 MDHEN and CDR2 SYDVKM. V was trimmed by 3 bases and J by 0 bases, leaving 10 bases between them. The CDR3 is 15 amino acids.

The V gene is TRBV29-1, the J gene TRBJ1-2; 8 bases are a match to TRBD1. The junction had 10 bases not matched to a gene; V was cut back by 0 bases and J by 7 bases. Germline lookup yields CDR1 SQVTM and CDR2 ANQGSEA. The CDR3 extends over 15 amino acids. CDR3 in amino acids: CSVEDRAGGKAGYTF. In DNA, the CDR3 is TGCAGCGTTGAAGATCGGGCAGGGGGCAAGGCTGGCTACACCTTC.

V gene TRBV27 combines with J gene TRBJ2-1, with D unclear. There are 13 residues in the CDR3. Trimming took 0 bases from V and 5 from J, leaving 5 bases between them. The germline V gene has CDR1 MNHEY and CDR2 SMNVEV (reference sequence). CDR3 loop: CASSLSNNNEQFF. The CDR3 bases are TGTGCCAGCAGTTTATCGAACAACAATGAGCAGTTCTTC.

The chain uses TRBV27 and TRBJ1-1, with a possible D match to TRBD1 (5 bases). Germline CDR1 MNHEY, CDR2 SMNVEV (reference sequence). Trimming pared 0 bases from V and 7 bases from J, leaving 9 bases between. There are 13 residues in the CDR3. Written as DNA, the CDR3 is TGTGCCAGCAGTTTATCGAACAGGTTTGAAGCTTTCTTT. It is translated as CASSLSNRFEAFF.

This rearrangement joins TRBV7-3 to TRBJ2-2; 7 bases match TRBD2. Germline-derived CDR1 and CDR2 are SGHTA and FQGTGA. CDR3 length: 15 amino acids. Germline trimming cut 3 bases from V and 0 bases from J; bases unmatched to any gene: 1. The CDR3 reads CASSLTSSNTGELFF. In DNA form, the CDR3 reads TGTGCCAGCAGCTTGACTAGCTCGAACACCGGGGAGCTGTTTTTT.

The genes are TRBV5-4 and TRBJ2-3, with 13 bases that match TRBD2. Germline V gene lookup returns CDR1 SGHNT and CDR2 YYREEE (reference sequence). V shed 4 bases, J shed 5 bases, and the junction held 13 bases outside the gene matches. This CDR3 region has 18 residues. The CDR3 DNA is TGTGCCAGCAGCCCACCACCACTAGCGGGGGGGCGATTAGATACGCAGTATTTT. Its protein is CASSPPPLAGGRLDTQYF.

V and J are TRBV28 and TRBJ2-2; tentatively, D is TRBD1 (5 bases). This CDR3 is 13 amino acids long. CDR1 MDHEN and CDR2 SYDVKM come from the germline V gene. V shed 8 bases and J shed 1 base, with 8 bases lying between them. The CDR3 protein is CASETVNTGELFF. In nucleotides, the CDR3 is TGTGCCAGCGAGACAGTGAACACCGGGGAGCTGTTTTTT. The whole variable domain, remainder taken from reference TRBV28 and TRBJ2-2, is DVKVTQSSRYLVKRTGEKVFLECVQDMDHENMFWYRQDPGLGLRLIYFSYDVKMKEKGDIPEGYSVSREKKERFSLILESASTNQTSMYLCASETVNTGELFFGEGSRLTVL.

The chain recombines TRBV27 with TRBJ2-1; D is perhaps TRBD2 (5 bases). This CDR3 has 16 amino acids. Trimming took 0 bases from V and 9 from J, leaving 18 bases between them. Looked up from germline, CDR1 is MNHEY and CDR2 is SMNVEV (reference sequence). In nucleotides, the CDR3 is TGTGCCAGCAGTTTATCGGCAGGACTCTCGATCGGTGAGCAGTTCTTC. As protein: CASSLSAGLSIGEQFF.

CDR3 residues: CASSPGQGQGVFGELFF. The CDR3 DNA reads as TGTGCCAGCAGTCCTGGTCAAGGACAGGGGGTTTTCGGGGAGCTGTTTTTT. The rearrangement joins TRBV27 to TRBJ2-2, with TRBD1 matching over 10 bases. The CDR3 covers 17 residues. Germline lookup yields CDR1 MNHEY and CDR2 SMNVEV (reference sequence). Unmatched junction bases numbered 13, after V lost 5 bases and J lost 7 bases.

The chain is built from TRBV18 and TRBJ2-6; 10 bases map to TRBD1. Looked up from germline, CDR1 is KGHSH and CDR2 is LQKENI. This CDR3 is 18 amino acids long. J was trimmed by 2 bases and V by 3 bases; bases with no gene match: 7. The CDR3 DNA follows: TGTGCCAGCTCACCGCGGGACAGGGGCCCCCCTGGGGCCAACGTCCTGACTTTC. This encodes CASSPRDRGPPGANVLTF.

The chain carries TRBV9 and TRBJ2-5; D gene ambiguous. V was cut by 0 bases and J by 3 bases, with 9 bases left in between. The germline V gene has CDR1 SGDLS and CDR2 YYNGEE. The CDR3 sequence is 14 residues long. In DNA, the CDR3 is TGTGCCAGCAGCGTAGGTCTATCCGAAGAGACCCAGTACTTC. Amino acid sequence: CASSVGLSEETQYF. Full variable domain (remainder filled in from reference TRBV9 and TRBJ2-5): DSGVTQTPKHLITATGQRVTLRCSPRSGDLSVYWYQQSLDQGLQFLIQYYNGEERAKGNILERFSAQQFPDLHSELNLSSLELGDSALYFCASSVGLSEETQYFGPGTRLLVL.

This chain connects TRBV4-2 to TRBJ2-7; 7 nucleotides align to TRBD2. Germline V gene data show CDR1 as LGHNA and CDR2 as YNFKEQ. V lost 0 bases to trimming and J lost 5 bases; unmatched junction nucleotides: 7. The CDR3 spans 15 residues. CDR3 in amino acids: CASSQEAGAIDEQYF. The DNA of the CDR3 is TGTGCCAGCAGCCAAGAGGCGGGAGCAATCGACGAGCAGTACTTC.

This clone has only one observation. V and J are TRBV27 and TRBJ1-5; 8 positions agree with TRBD1. Germline V lookup: CDR1 MNHEY, CDR2 SMNVEV (reference sequence). The CDR3 loop spans 13 amino acids. V was pared by 4 bases and J by 7 bases, with 3 bases of the junction left unmatched. CDR3 protein: CASSSRGRQPQHF. DNA of the CDR3: TGTGCCAGCAGTTCCAGGGGGCGACAGCCCCAGCATTTT.

This clone showed up just once. V is TRBV9 and J is TRBJ2-1, with 9 bases identical to TRBD1. There are 14 residues in the CDR3. Looked up from germline, CDR1 is SGDLS and CDR2 is YYNGEE. Trimming removed 3 bases from V and 8 bases from J; junction bases left unmatched: 6. This chain's CDR3 is CASSGDRVDHEQFF. In DNA, the CDR3 is TGTGCCAGCAGCGGGGACAGGGTGGACCATGAGCAGTTCTTC.

The chain employs TRBV28 and TRBJ1-3; TRBD1 aligns across 7 bases. The CDR3 runs to 16 residues. CDR1 is MDHEN and CDR2 is SYDVKM in the germline V gene. V trimming: 3 bases; J trimming: 0 bases; junction bases outside the gene matches: 5. In DNA form, the CDR3 reads TGTGCCAGCAGTTTCACAGGGGTTATCTCTGGAAACACCATATATTTT. It translates to CASSFTGVISGNTIYF.

The chain carries TRBV2 and TRBJ2-7; no definite D call. Trimming stripped 4 bases from V and 5 bases from J, with 12 bases between. The CDR3 is made up of 13 amino acids. Germline V gene sequence: CDR1 SNHLY, CDR2 FYNNEI. The CDR3 is CASSGRSLDEQYF. The CDR3 nucleotides are TGTGCCAGCAGTGGAAGGAGTTTAGACGAGCAGTACTTC.

This chain uses TRBV9 with TRBJ2-3; D not resolved. The ends were cut back, 2 bases at V and 2 bases at J, with 9 bases in the middle. CDR3 length: 14 amino acids. Germline assignment: CDR1 SGDLS and CDR2 YYNGEE. The CDR3 DNA reads as TGTGCCAGCAGCGTCTTTACAGACACAGATACGCAGTATTTT. Translated: CASSVFTDTDTQYF. Full variable domain (outside the CDR3, taken from reference TRBV9 and TRBJ2-3): DSGVTQTPKHLITATGQRVTLRCSPRSGDLSVYWYQQSLDQGLQFLIQYYNGEERAKGNILERFSAQQFPDLHSELNLSSLELGDSALYFCASSVFTDTDTQYFGPGTRLTVL.

The chain employs TRBV4-1 and TRBJ2-5, with TRBD1 identical over 7 bases. Germline V lookup: CDR1 MGHRA, CDR2 YSYEKL. The junction had 16 bases not matched to a gene; V was cut back by 2 bases and J by 1 base. The CDR3 has 19 residues. CDR3 DNA sequence: TGCGCCAGCAGCCAAACTCCTCCCGGGAACAGGGGACCCCAAGAGACCCAGTACTTC. Protein sequence: CASSQTPPGNRGPQETQYF.